The T cell receptor beta chain described here comes from a study of human T cells and chemical hapten exposure. TCRdb called the RACE reads again in MiXCR, with one record for every CDR3 protein. Among 75,000 to 100,000 distinct CDR3 sequences listed, about 8.6% were seen once. Stated time point: healthy volunteer bleed at 2 weeks. It was unfractionated whole blood from which total RNA was extracted. Overall study findings and caveats: High-frequency TCRs, those above 1 in 1000, stayed the same after DPC sensitization.

J lost 4 bases, V lost 7 bases, and 7 bases had no gene match. The CDR3 has 15 residues. CDR1 and CDR2 (germline): WSHSY, SAAADI. This clonotype was counted only a few times. Its cognate antigen is unknown. V and J are TRBV10-2 and TRBJ2-5; 12 bases agree with TRBD2. This TCR derives from a female donor in good health. Some clones in this sample may be carry-over from other donors' samples. Input material: whole blood. CDR3 nucleotides: TGCGCCAGCAAGCCACTAGCGGGAGGTGTAGAGACCCAGTACTTC. Encoded protein: CASKPLAGGVETQYF.